This T cell receptor (beta chain) derives from a study of CD8 T cells in Susac syndrome. Points on this clonotype: Antigen unknown.

The V and J ends lost 6 bases and 11 bases respectively, with 15 bases between them. Germline-derived CDR1 and CDR2 are SEHNR and FQNEAQ (reference sequence). The CDR3 totals 12 residues. Study-level findings and limits: Susac-specific public clones were found in total CD8+ and CD8+ TEMRA repertoires, numbering roughly 15 and five, respectively.

Random-hexamer reverse transcription was applied to 0.5 to 1 ug RNA. The TCR beta CDR3 was amplified by immunoSEQ multiplex PCR across 54 Vbeta, 13 Jbeta. TCRdb called the immunoSEQ multiplex PCR reads again in MiXCR, with one record for every CDR3 protein. The table lists about 190,000 distinct CDR3 sequences, about 95% of them singletons. The clonotype was recovered from a human donor with Susac syndrome. J is TRBJ2-3 and V is TRBV7-9; D is unresolved. The source material was CD8+ T cells from PBMCs. The DNA for the CDR3 is TGTGCCAGCAGGGTGGCCCCGCAGGAGCAGTATTTT. This sequence encodes CASRVAPQEQYF.